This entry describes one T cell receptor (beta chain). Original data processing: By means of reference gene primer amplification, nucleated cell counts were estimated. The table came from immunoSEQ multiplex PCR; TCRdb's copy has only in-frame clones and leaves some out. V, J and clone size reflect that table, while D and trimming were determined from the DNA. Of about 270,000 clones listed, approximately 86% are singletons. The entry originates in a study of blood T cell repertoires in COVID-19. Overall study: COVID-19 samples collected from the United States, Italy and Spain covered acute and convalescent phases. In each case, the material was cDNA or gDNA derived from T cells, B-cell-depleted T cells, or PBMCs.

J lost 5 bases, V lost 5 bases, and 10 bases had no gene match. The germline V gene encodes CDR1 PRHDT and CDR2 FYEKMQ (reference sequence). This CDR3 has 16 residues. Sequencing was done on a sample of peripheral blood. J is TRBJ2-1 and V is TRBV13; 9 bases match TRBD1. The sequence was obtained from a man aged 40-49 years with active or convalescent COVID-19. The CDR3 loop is CASSAAGTGSHNEQFF. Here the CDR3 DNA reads TGTGCCAGCAGCGCGGCCGGGACAGGGTCCCACAATGAGCAGTTCTTC.